A selection of T cell receptor beta chains follows, all from one sample in a study of OX40 agonist ivuxolimab in advanced cancers. Profiling relied on immunoSEQ multiplex PCR, and the TCRdb table lists in-frame clones only, not all of them. Here the sample spans tens of thousands of clones, approximately 84% being singletons. The sample was CD4+ or CD8+ T cells sorted from blood, taken in a trial of the OX40 agonist ivuxolimab. The receptors here all came from an adult with an advanced solid tumor such as melanoma, head and neck, liver or kidney cancer. Both conserved end residues are part of each CDR3. Each record gives: clone size, D gene, J gene, V gene, CDR3 protein, CDR3 DNA. A D gene is named only where the DNA matches it firmly. Not all rows give a size; the values are once, few, many and, for expanded clones, a class.

once,TRBD2,TRBJ2-1,TRBV7-9,CASSLVAGDYNEQFF,TGTGCCAGCAGCCTTGTAGCGGGGGACTACAATGAGCAGTTCTTC
few,.,TRBJ1-1,TRBV4-3,CASSQDNRPTEAFF,TGCGCCAGCAGCCAAGATAACAGGCCCACTGAAGCTTTCTTT
.,.,TRBJ1-2,TRBV6-1,CASSEAGGALYGYTF,TGTGCCAGCAGTGAAGCGGGTGGCGCCCTCTATGGCTACACCTTC
.,.,TRBJ2-7,TRBV18,CASSPRSQNEQYF,TGTGCCAGCTCACCAAGGAGCCAGAACGAGCAGTACTTC
.,.,TRBJ2-2,TRBV7-6,CASLRNPNTGELFF,TGTGCCAGCCTAAGGAATCCGAACACCGGGGAGCTGTTTTTT
.,.,TRBJ1-5,TRBV5-6,CASTNWRGSNQPQHF,TGTGCCAGCACCAACTGGAGGGGAAGCAATCAGCCCCAGCATTTT
few,TRBD1,TRBJ2-7,TRBV18,CASSPDRGPTYEQYF,TGTGCCAGTTCACCAGACAGGGGGCCCACCTACGAGCAGTACTTC
.,.,TRBJ1-5,TRBV19,CASTTNSNQPQHF,TGTGCCAGTACGACTAATAGCAATCAGCCCCAGCATTTT
once,.,TRBJ1-1,TRBV4-2,CASSQVRQNTEAFF,TGTGCCAGCAGCCAAGTTAGACAGAACACTGAAGCTTTCTTT
few,.,TRBJ1-1,TRBV5-1,CASSFTSHTEAFF,TGCGCCAGCAGCTTTACAAGTCACACTGAAGCTTTCTTT
.,TRBD1,TRBJ1-2,TRBV7-3,CASSSTPPHGTGYLYGYTF,TGTGCCAGCAGCTCCACGCCTCCTCATGGGACAGGGTACCTCTATGGCTACACCTTC
.,.,TRBJ2-3,TRBV4-3,CASSQEALRDTQYF,TGCGCCAGCAGCCAAGAAGCGCTCAGAGATACGCAGTATTTT
.,.,TRBJ1-6,TRBV5-1,CASSPRRGDNSPLHF,TGCGCCAGCAGCCCCCGGCGGGGAGATAATTCACCCCTCCACTTT
.,.,TRBJ2-7,TRBV7-2,CASSPTSVSYEQYF,TGTGCCAGCAGCCCCACCTCAGTCAGCTACGAGCAGTACTTC
.,.,TRBJ2-1,TRBV25-1,CASSEYPGHNEQFF,TGTGCCAGCAGTGAATATCCGGGGCACAATGAGCAGTTCTTC
.,.,TRBJ1-1,TRBV28,CASSIAGGVPEAFF,TGTGCCAGCAGTATAGCCGGGGGCGTGCCTGAAGCTTTCTTT
.,.,TRBJ1-1,TRBV7-3,CASSTGGAPEAFF,TGTGCCAGCAGCACCGGGGGGGCCCCTGAAGCTTTCTTT
.,.,TRBJ1-5,TRBV10-3,CAISEAQQPQHF,TGTGCCATCAGTGAGGCCCAGCAGCCCCAGCATTTT
.,TRBD1,TRBJ2-7,TRBV7-9,CASSPTGTVPYEQYF,TGTGCCAGCAGCCCCACGGGGACAGTGCCCTACGAGCAGTACTTC
.,.,TRBJ1-4,TRBV30,CAWSASPLLEKLFF,TGTGCCTGGAGTGCTAGTCCGCTCCTAGAAAAACTGTTTTTT
.,.,TRBJ2-7,TRBV7-2,CASSSIRGGEQYF,TGTGCCAGCAGCTCCATACGAGGGGGCGAGCAGTACTTC
.,.,TRBJ2-3,TRBV4-3,CASSQDFGGEPDTQYF,TGCGCCAGCAGCCAAGACTTCGGGGGAGAACCAGATACGCAGTATTTT
once,.,TRBJ2-7,TRBV7-2,CASSSREGRSYEQYF,TGTGCCAGCAGCTCCCGTGAGGGCCGCTCCTACGAGCAGTACTTC
.,TRBD2,TRBJ2-5,TRBV23-1,CASSHPSGTSQETQYF,TGCGCCAGCAGTCACCCCAGCGGGACTAGTCAAGAGACCCAGTACTTC
.,.,TRBJ1-2,TRBV23-1,CASRTRQDRGYGYTF,TGCGCCAGCCGGACCAGGCAGGATCGGGGCTATGGCTACACCTTC
.,.,TRBJ2-7,TRBV11-3,CASSLEGTTGYEQYF,TGTGCCAGCAGCTTAGAGGGGACGACGGGCTACGAGCAGTACTTC
.,TRBD1,TRBJ1-5,TRBV6-1,CASILDRGQPQHF,TGTGCCAGCATTCTCGACAGGGGACAGCCCCAGCATTTT
few,TRBD1,TRBJ1-5,TRBV27,CASNPGQISNQPQHF,TGTGCCAGCAACCCGGGACAGATTAGCAATCAGCCCCAGCATTTT
.,TRBD2,TRBJ2-3,TRBV5-1,CASSLPSGGAQDTQYF,TGCGCCAGCAGCTTACCTAGCGGGGGGGCCCAAGATACGCAGTATTTT
.,.,TRBJ1-5,TRBV9,CASSVYSNQPQHF,TGTGCCAGCAGCGTATACAGCAATCAGCCCCAGCATTTT
.,.,TRBJ2-1,TRBV2,CASSEGGFYNEQFF,TGTGCCAGCAGTGAGGGCGGGTTCTACAATGAGCAGTTCTTC
.,TRBD1,TRBJ1-5,TRBV10-3,CAISGQGGSNQPQHF,TGTGCCATCAGTGGACAGGGTGGGAGCAATCAGCCCCAGCATTTT
.,TRBD1,TRBJ2-2,TRBV13,CASKTGQGRGGELFF,TGTGCCAGCAAAACCGGACAGGGTCGAGGCGGGGAGCTGTTTTTT